This TCR beta chain was profiled in a study of T cells in Graves' hyperthyroidism and ophthalmopathy. CDR1 and CDR2 (germline): MDHEN, SYDVKM. V was pared by 0 bases and J by 6 bases, with 7 bases between. This CDR3 comprises 13 residues. This clonotype was recorded many times. TCR beta CDR3 region amplification was performed from RNA transcripts. First-round RT-PCR with HTBI primers amplified the TCR CDR3 region. TCRdb analysed the multiplex PCR reads with MiXCR anew, one entry per CDR3 protein. The repertoire holds about 410,000 distinct CDR3 sequences, with 14% as singletons. V gene TRBV28 combines with J gene TRBJ2-3; no clear D gene. The receptor's source is a woman in her thirties with Graves' ophthalmopathy. The sequenced sample was blood. The CDR3 protein is CASSLCCRDTQYF. CDR3 bases: TGTGCCAGCAGTTTATGTTGTAGGGATACGCAGTATTTT.